A selection of T cell receptor beta chains follows, all from one sample in a study of OX40 agonist ivuxolimab in advanced cancers. Using immunoSEQ multiplex PCR, the repertoire was profiled, and TCRdb retains in-frame clones only, with some absent. Counted here are about 69,000 clones, around 80% occurring once; the ten biggest clones make up over 2%. Sequenced here: CD4+ or CD8+ T cells sorted from blood, sampled in a trial of the OX40 agonist ivuxolimab. The receptors derive from an adult with an advanced solid tumor such as melanoma, head and neck, liver or kidney cancer. The CDR3 runs from the conserved cysteine through the conserved F or W. A D gene is named only where the DNA matches it firmly.

V: TRBV6-1
J: TRBJ1-5
D: .
CDR3: CASSEASRGNQPQHF

V: TRBV7-6
J: TRBJ2-7
D: .
CDR3: CASSGGTTETYEQYF

V: TRBV10-3
J: TRBJ2-5
D: .
CDR3: CAISGGQDQETQYF

V: TRBV28
J: TRBJ2-5
D: .
CDR3: CASSSRPGRGQETQYF

V: TRBV19
J: TRBJ2-1
D: TRBD2
CDR3: CASRIGGAQKGEQFF

V: TRBV2
J: TRBJ2-1
D: TRBD1
CDR3: CASTTGGGQFF

V: TRBV5-1
J: TRBJ2-7
D: .
CDR3: CASSLDAGTYEQYF

V: TRBV7-8
J: TRBJ2-7
D: .
CDR3: CASSSAGVREQYF

V: TRBV28
J: TRBJ1-1
D: TRBD1
CDR3: CASSPLRGTEAFF

V: TRBV6-1
J: TRBJ2-7
D: TRBD1
CDR3: CASKSDRGVYEQYF

V: TRBV7-7
J: TRBJ2-3
D: TRBD2
CDR3: CASSPGTSGRADTQYF

V: TRBV5-1
J: TRBJ2-7
D: .
CDR3: CASSLESGAEQYF

V: TRBV7-6
J: TRBJ2-2
D: .
CDR3: CASSLMAATNTGELFF

V: TRBV27
J: TRBJ1-3
D: TRBD1
CDR3: CASLGTGGSWGSGNTIYF

V: TRBV9
J: TRBJ2-5
D: .
CDR3: CASSATRASGSSETQYF

V: TRBV30
J: TRBJ1-1
D: .
CDR3: CAWSRYPSSTEAFF

V: TRBV11-1
J: TRBJ2-7
D: TRBD1
CDR3: CASSPLGTATYEQYF

V: TRBV10-1
J: TRBJ2-3
D: TRBD2
CDR3: CAILRGTRDTQYF

V: TRBV5-1
J: TRBJ2-6
D: .
CDR3: CASSIQPGSGANVLTF

V: TRBV7-9
J: TRBJ2-1
D: TRBD2
CDR3: CASSPSLAGVNEQFF

V: TRBV25-1
J: TRBJ2-3
D: .
CDR3: CASSERIDTQYF

V: TRBV4-1
J: TRBJ2-1
D: .
CDR3: CASSLQWGSSYNEQFF

V: TRBV18
J: TRBJ2-2
D: .
CDR3: CASSPTTLTGELFF

V: TRBV6-6
J: TRBJ1-2
D: .
CDR3: CASSYEGPYGYTF

V: TRBV29-1
J: TRBJ1-1
D: TRBD1
CDR3: CSVSGGWGNTEAFF

V: TRBV18
J: TRBJ1-1
D: TRBD1
CDR3: CASSPDRDSPSEAFF

V: TRBV2
J: TRBJ2-3
D: TRBD2
CDR3: CASRAGGRGSTDTQYF

V: TRBV11-2
J: TRBJ2-3
D: TRBD2
CDR3: CASSFSGTSGTDTQYF

V: TRBV7-9
J: TRBJ1-4
D: .
CDR3: CASSRRLRGIEKLFF

V: TRBV11-2
J: TRBJ2-2
D: TRBD1
CDR3: CASSSPGQGRSGELFF

V: TRBV5-1
J: TRBJ2-3
D: TRBD2
CDR3: CASSNGLAVSGDTQYF

V: TRBV4-1
J: TRBJ2-3
D: .
CDR3: CASSQDSREAQYF

V: TRBV2
J: TRBJ1-5
D: TRBD1
CDR3: CASRGNDRAAYSNQPQHF

V: TRBV29-1
J: TRBJ1-2
D: TRBD1
CDR3: CGGREGAEGYTF

V: TRBV28
J: TRBJ2-1
D: TRBD2
CDR3: CASSESGEIDEQFF

V: TRBV28
J: TRBJ1-5
D: .
CDR3: CASSETVVGNQPQHF

V: TRBV19
J: TRBJ1-6
D: .
CDR3: CASSIGGIASNSPLHF

V: TRBV7-9
J: TRBJ1-1
D: TRBD1
CDR3: CASSFPSGRQGDTEAFF

V: TRBV23-1
J: TRBJ1-3
D: .
CDR3: CASSQSERASGNTIYF

V: TRBV2
J: TRBJ2-5
D: TRBD1
CDR3: CASSGDRTETQYF

V: TRBV5-1
J: TRBJ2-1
D: TRBD2
CDR3: CASLPDSGRNEQFF

V: TRBV27
J: TRBJ2-7
D: .
CDR3: CASSLSPTGTGYEQYF

V: TRBV5-5
J: TRBJ2-5
D: TRBD2
CDR3: CASSTLAGPLQETQYF

V: TRBV18
J: TRBJ1-1
D: TRBD1
CDR3: CASSLAGQGTEAFF

V: TRBV30
J: TRBJ1-6
D: TRBD1
CDR3: CAWGPDRENSPLHF

V: TRBV6-1
J: TRBJ2-7
D: .
CDR3: CASSASRGGTYEQYF

V: TRBV18
J: TRBJ1-4
D: .
CDR3: CASSRNRDGEKLFF

V: TRBV5-1
J: TRBJ1-4
D: TRBD1
CDR3: CASSLLPGTGSEKLFF

V: TRBV7-2
J: TRBJ2-7
D: TRBD2
CDR3: CASSLATSPLYEQYF

V: TRBV1
J: TRBJ2-7
D: .
CDR3: CTSSQTTPSSYEQYF

V: TRBV28
J: TRBJ2-3
D: .
CDR3: CASLGAGATDTQYF

V: TRBV5-1
J: TRBJ1-1
D: TRBD1
CDR3: CASSYGQGGTEAFF

V: TRBV5-1
J: TRBJ2-1
D: .
CDR3: CASSLRGDNEQFF

V: TRBV5-1
J: TRBJ2-5
D: TRBD2
CDR3: CASSLDGGAKTQYF

V: TRBV2
J: TRBJ1-5
D: .
CDR3: CASSGGGAQPQHF